The T cell receptor (beta chain) under discussion was sequenced for a study of T cell changes during pregnancy in multiple sclerosis. Sequencing was performed with immunoSEQ multiplex PCR; in TCRdb, only in-frame clones are kept and a portion is missing. Altogether about 76,000 clones are present, 93% being singletons, with the ten largest covering roughly 2.5%. V shed 0 bases and J shed 0 bases, with 13 bases lying between them. This CDR3 is built from 17 residues. From germline, CDR1 is SGDLS and CDR2 YYNGEE. This receptor was identified in a female donor with multiple sclerosis, enrolled in a pregnancy study. The material sequenced was peripheral blood, taken in the second trimester of pregnancy. This chain links TRBV9 with TRBJ1-5, with D maybe TRBD1 (5 bases). The CDR3 coding sequence is TGTGCCAGCAGCGTAGGTCCGACAGCTAATAGCAATCAGCCCCAGCATTTT. Translating it yields CASSVGPTANSNQPQHF.